Presented here are 18 T cell receptor beta chains from one specimen sequenced in a study of T-cell memory formation after mild COVID-19. From the 5' RACE reads, TCRdb called clonotypes with MiXCR, one entry per CDR3 protein. The sample carries some 410,000 distinct CDR3 sequences, less than 25% recorded once. The sequenced sample was PBMCs or a T cell subset sorted from them (not recorded which). The source of these receptors is an adult woman who had mild COVID-19 (a few samples of this study predate the infection). Cell type and time point are not known.

For this clonotype: The CDR3 end shows no conserved phenylalanine or tryptophan, and so a read error is likely. The DNA is left out, because the CDR3 cannot be placed on it with certainty; the CDR3 is given as TCRdb lists it. The CDR3 spells CTSSPLGGPLR. This chain connects TRBV1 to TRBJ2-5; the D call TRBD2 from the table was never checked on the DNA. TRBV1 is termed a pseudogene. The CDR3 is made up of 11 amino acids, end residues included.

This clonotype has a handful of counts. The V gene is TRBV20-1, the J gene TRBJ1-5, with 11 bases that match TRBD1. Germline V gene sequence: CDR1 DFQATT, CDR2 SNEGSKA (reference sequence). This CDR3 spans 14 amino acids. The V gene end was trimmed by 6 bases and the J gene end by 6 bases; junction bases not matched to a gene: 7. The CDR3 loop reads CSASRTGGLQPQHF. The CDR3 DNA is TGCAGTGCGAGTCGGACAGGGGGCCTTCAGCCCCAGCATTTT.

In this sample, this clonotype turned up a few times. V and J are TRBV15 and TRBJ1-5; 8 bases map to TRBD1. Germline CDR1 is LNHNV and CDR2 is YYDKDF (reference sequence). The CDR3 is 16 amino acids. V lost 1 base and J lost 5; bases outside the gene matches: 7. Written as DNA, the CDR3 is TGTGCCACCAGCAGAGGACAAGGACAGGGAGATCAGCCCCAGCATTTT. Translation: CATSRGQGQGDQPQHF. Together with reference TRBV15 and TRBJ1-5, the CDR3 gives the full variable domain: DAMVIQNPRYQVTQFGKPVTLSCSQTLNHNVMYWYQQKSSQAPKLLFHYYDKDFNNEADTPDNFQSRRPNTSFCFLDIRSPGLGDTAMYLCATSRGQGQGDQPQHFGDGTRLSIL.

This clonotype has more than one count but fewer than ten. The rearrangement links TRBV11-3 to TRBJ2-1, with D perhaps matching TRBD2 (5 bases). V gave up 3 bases and J gave up 3 bases, with 27 bases separating them. CDR1 SGHNT and CDR2 YENEEA come from the germline V gene. CDR3 length: 20 residues. CDR3 protein: CASSFREVKRLPAGYNEQFF. DNA of the CDR3: TGTGCCAGCAGCTTCCGAGAGGTTAAGAGACTCCCGGCGGGCTACAATGAGCAGTTCTTC.

The chain is built from TRBV4-3 and TRBJ2-1; 10 nucleotides agree with TRBD2. Germline CDR1 LGHNA, CDR2 YSLEER. Trimming removed 1 base from V and 7 bases from J; junction bases left unmatched: 10. The CDR3 is 17 amino acids. The CDR3: CASSQAASGRVGNEQFF. Written as DNA, the CDR3 is TGCGCCAGCAGCCAAGCTGCTAGCGGGAGAGTAGGGAATGAGCAGTTCTTC.

The rearrangement links TRBV12-3 or TRBV12-4 to TRBJ1-5, with D hard to call. The CDR3 sequence is 15 residues long. The ends were cut back, 6 bases at V and 1 base at J, with 13 bases in the middle. The CDR3 loop is CASSPALGSNQPQHF. In DNA form, the CDR3 reads TGTGCCAGCAGCCCCGCCCTGGGGAGCAATCAGCCCCAGCATTTT.

In its sample, this clonotype was seen a few times. The chain couples TRBV20-1 to TRBJ2-7; D uncertain. Trimming took 6 bases from V and 3 from J, leaving 15 bases between them. The CDR3 loop spans 13 amino acids. The V gene's germline CDR1 is DFQATT and CDR2 SNEGSKA (reference sequence). CDR3 bases: TGCAGTGCAGTTTCCGGTTTAGGCTACGAGCAGTACTTC. Its protein product is CSAVSGLGYEQYF.

The chain joins TRBV6-2 or TRBV6-3 to TRBJ2-7, with 9 nucleotides matching TRBD2. V gave up 6 bases and J gave up 12 bases; unmatched junction bases: 6. CDR3 size: 11 residues. Germline V CDR1 and CDR2: MNHEY, SVGEGT. Here the CDR3 reads CASRKAGGLYF. For the CDR3, the DNA is TGTGCCAGCAGGAAAGCGGGAGGTCTGTACTTC.

The genes are TRBV7-2 and TRBJ2-1; D not resolved. Germline CDR1 and CDR2: SGHTA and FQGNSA. The CDR3 has 15 amino acids. Trimming removed 2 bases at V and 3 bases at J, with 11 bases between. CDR3 bases: TGTGCCAGCAGCTTAACCAGTGGGCACTACAATGAGCAGTTCTTC. This codes for CASSLTSGHYNEQFF.

The chain is built from TRBV24-1 and TRBJ1-1; D is ambiguous. The CDR3 totals 12 residues. Trimming removed 0 bases from V and 10 bases from J, with 8 bases in between. Germline-derived CDR1 and CDR2 are KGHDR and SFDVKD. CDR3 bases: TGTGCCACCAGTGATTTGAGTACCCGAGCTTTCTTT. It yields the protein CATSDLSTRAFF.

The genes are TRBV19 and TRBJ2-5, with 8 bases lining up with TRBD2. In germline, CDR1 is LNHDA, CDR2 SQIVND (reference sequence). The CDR3 has 15 residues. V lost 5 bases and J lost 4; bases outside the gene matches: 9. CDR3 region: CASSVRGGSGETQYF. CDR3 nucleotide sequence: TGTGCCAGTAGTGTCCGGGGGGGCTCGGGAGAGACCCAGTACTTC. Together with reference TRBV19 and TRBJ2-5, the CDR3 gives the full variable domain: DGGITQSPKYLFRKEGQNVTLSCEQNLNHDAMYWYRQDPGQGLRLIYYSQIVNDFQKGDIAEGYSVSREKKESFPLTVTSAQKNPTAFYLCASSVRGGSGETQYFGPGTRLLVL.

The chain employs TRBV27 and TRBJ1-4; 9 bases fit TRBD1. V was clipped by 5 bases and J by 4 bases; unmatched bases: 2. This CDR3 spans 14 amino acids. The germline V gene has CDR1 MNHEY and CDR2 SMNVEV (reference sequence). CDR3 bases: TGTGCCAGCAGTCAGGACAGGGGTAATGAAAAACTGTTTTTT. It translates to CASSQDRGNEKLFF.

The chain carries TRBV7-2 and TRBJ1-3; no clear D. In germline, CDR1 is SGHTA, CDR2 FQGNSA. The germline V and J ends were trimmed by 2 bases and 4 bases, with 9 bases remaining between them. CDR3 length: 14 amino acids. CDR3 in DNA: TGTGCCAGCAGCTTAAAAAGTTCCGGAAACACCATATATTTT. It translates to CASSLKSSGNTIYF. The full variable domain, with the rest looked up from reference TRBV7-2 and TRBJ1-3, is GAGVSQSPSNKVTEKGKDVELRCDPISGHTALYWYRQSLGQGLEFLIYFQGNSAPDKSGLPSDRFSAERTGGSVSTLTIQRTQQEDSAVYLCASSLKSSGNTIYFGEGSWLTVV.

This clonotype showed up many times. The genes are TRBV5-5 and TRBJ1-1; 7 positions agree with TRBD1. From germline, CDR1 is SGHKS and CDR2 YYEKEE (reference sequence). The CDR3 contains 13 residues. Trimming removed 4 bases from V and 6 bases from J; junction bases left unmatched: 6. The CDR3 coding sequence is TGTGCCAGCAGCCGCACAACAGGGGCTGAAGCTTTCTTT. Protein: CASSRTTGAEAFF.

The sample holds a few counts of this clonotype. The chain employs TRBV5-1 and TRBJ2-1; D uncertain. The germline V gene encodes CDR1 SGHRS and CDR2 YFSETQ. Trimming left V 5 bases short and J 5 bases short, with 8 bases between. The CDR3 is 12 amino acids. This CDR3 is CASRPDHNEQFF. CDR3 in DNA: TGCGCCAGCAGGCCGGACCACAATGAGCAGTTCTTC.

The chain joins TRBV5-1 to TRBJ2-3, with a tentative D call TRBD1 (5 bases). The CDR3 covers 15 residues. Germline CDR1 reads SGHRS; CDR2 reads YFSETQ. The ends were cut back, 4 bases at V and 2 bases at J, with 14 bases in the middle. As DNA, the CDR3 is TGCGCCAGCAGCAGGTCCAGGGCTGACACAGATACGCAGTATTTT. This gives the protein CASSRSRADTDTQYF.

This clonotype was counted at least ten times. CDR3: CASSQVRTDLGMNTEAFF. The CDR3 nucleotides read TGTGCCAGCAGCCAAGTACGGACAGATCTAGGGATGAACACTGAAGCTTTCTTT. The chain is built from TRBV4-2 and TRBJ1-1; D is possibly TRBD1 (6 bases). Germline values: CDR1 LGHNA, CDR2 YNFKEQ. Trimming removed 1 base from V and 0 bases from J, with 18 bases in between. The CDR3 spans 18 residues.

The J gene is TRBJ2-1, the V gene TRBV6-5, with 14 bases identical to TRBD2. Germline assignment: CDR1 MNHEY and CDR2 SVGAGI. With V trimmed by 6 bases and J by 8 bases, 12 bases remained unmatched. The CDR3 contains 17 residues. The CDR3, as DNA: TGTGCCAGCAGCCCGGGACTAGCGGGAGATTCCGGAGATGAGCAGTTCTTC. Translation: CASSPGLAGDSGDEQFF.